The source of this T cell receptor beta chain is a study of shared clonotypes between healthy human individuals. Profiled with immunoSEQ multiplex PCR; TCRdb holds only in-frame clones, not every one. This sample has under 2.5 million clones, with less than 95% found just once. This clonotype originated in a man aged 18-30 years in good health. Some clones in this sample may be carry-over from other donors' samples. Sequenced sample: naive CD4+ T cells from PBMCs. Subset meaning: CD45RA+ positively selected.

The CDR3 nucleotides read TGTGCCAGTAGTATTACCCGCCGGAATGAGCAGTTCTTC. Its protein product is CASSITRRNEQFF. The J gene is TRBJ2-1, the V gene TRBV19; D is unclear. The CDR3 totals 13 residues. CDR1 and CDR2 from the germline V gene are LNHDA and SQIVND (reference sequence). Trimming removed 3 bases from V and 7 bases from J, with 10 bases in between.